The 2 T cell receptor beta chains presented below share a single source sample, sequenced in a study of T cells after yellow fever vaccination. One entry per CDR3 protein, called by TCRdb with MiXCR from the 5' RACE reads. The sample contains about 350,000 distinct CDR3 sequences, roughly 8.3% of which appear only once. The input for sequencing was PBMCs, taken approximately 40 days after the first yellow fever vaccination. These receptors all stem from a man aged 18 to 30 who received the YFV17D yellow fever vaccine.

This clonotype was counted a few times. The gene calls are TRBV5-4 and TRBJ2-1; no definite D call. The CDR3 length is 15 residues. CDR1 SGHNT and CDR2 YYREEE come from the germline V gene (reference sequence). The V gene lost 4 bases and the J gene lost 5 bases, with 16 bases spanning the gap. Here the CDR3 DNA reads TGTGCCAGCAGCCCGGTGAAGGCGTCCAACAATGAGCAGTTCTTC. Protein: CASSPVKASNNEQFF.

This clonotype has more than one count but fewer than ten. The genes are TRBV7-2 and TRBJ2-3; D possibly corresponds to TRBD2 (6 bases). V lost 5 bases, J lost 2 bases, and 14 bases lay in between. The CDR3 is 15 residues long. The germline V gene encodes CDR1 SGHTA and CDR2 FQGNSA. This CDR3 is CASSPRLVPTDTQYF. CDR3 nucleotides: TGTGCCAGCAGCCCGAGACTAGTTCCCACAGATACGCAGTATTTT.